Listed here are 10 T cell receptor beta chains from one sample, sequenced in a study of blood T cells in healthy people across ages. Combining a sample-barcoded 5' primer with a J-beta primer mix, a second PCR ran for about 7 to 11 cycles. TCRdb passed the 5' RACE reads through MiXCR, listing each CDR3 protein once. The data hold about 580,000 distinct CDR3 sequences, with 45% to 55% observed a single time. The sequencing input was blood. All receptors derive from an older man in good health.

The chain recombines TRBV6-6 with TRBJ2-5; tentative D call: TRBD2 (5 bases). Per the germline V gene, CDR1 is MNHNY and CDR2 is SVGAGI (reference sequence). The V end lost 6 bases, the J end lost 11 bases, and 25 bases lay between the germline ends. The CDR3 loop spans 15 amino acids. Here the CDR3 reads CASSVGVSLYNEQYF. The CDR3 bases are TGTGCCAGCAGCGTGGGAGTCTCTCTCTACAATGAGCAGTACTTC.

This clonotype appeared a few times. The genes are TRBV21-1 and TRBJ2-3; TRBD1 was called by the table and not checked on the DNA. TRBV21-1 is marked as a pseudogene. The CDR3 has 15 residues. CDR3 nucleotides: TGTGCCATCCTGGGATCCGGGGGATGGGCAGATACGCAGTATTTT. Its translation: CAILGSGGWADTQYF.

This clonotype was observed a handful of times. DNA for the CDR3: TGTGCCAGCAGCCAAGTAACAGGGGATGGCGGCTACACCTTC. Translating it yields CASSQVTGDGGYTF. This rearrangement joins TRBV4-2 to TRBJ1-2, with 7 bases matching TRBD1. Germline CDR1 is LGHNA and CDR2 is YNFKEQ. With V trimmed by 1 base and J by 8 bases, 7 bases remained unmatched. The CDR3 loop spans 14 amino acids.

The J gene is TRBJ2-5, the V gene TRBV20-1; D is possibly TRBD2 (6 bases). Matching the DNA end better, TRBJ2-7 makes the J call doubtful. CDR3 length equals 14 residues. Germline V gene sequence: CDR1 DFQATT, CDR2 SNEGSKA (reference sequence). The CDR3 loop reads CSASPSTRLYEQYF. In DNA, the CDR3 is TGCAGTGCTAGTCCGTCGACTAGACTCTACGAGCAGTACTTC.

The chain joins TRBV7-9 to TRBJ1-6, with no clear D. Deletions cut 5 bases from V and 2 bases from J, with 4 bases between. The CDR3 contains 13 residues. The V gene's germline CDR1 is SEHNR and CDR2 FQNEAQ (reference sequence). The CDR3 is CASSQTYNSPLHF. CDR3 bases: TGTGCCAGCAGCCAGACCTATAATTCACCCCTCCACTTT.

With regard to this clonotype: A much larger clonotype is one base distant, so this may be a read error. The chain is built from TRBV4-3 and TRBJ2-4; tentatively, D is TRBD1 or TRBD2 (5 bases each). The CDR3 is made up of 14 amino acids. V gave up 0 bases and J gave up 12 bases, with 15 bases separating them. Looked up from germline, CDR1 is LGHNA and CDR2 is YSLEER. In nucleotides, the CDR3 is TGCGCCAGCAGCCAAGATTTTGCAGGGACCACTCAGTACTTC. Encoded protein: CASSQDFAGTTQYF.

This clonotype was picked up a small number of times. CDR3 in amino acids: CASSLDGPSYNEQFF. DNA for the CDR3: TGTGCCAGCAGCTTAGACGGTCCATCCTACAATGAGCAGTTCTTC. The chain joins TRBV7-2 to TRBJ2-1; D ambiguous. CDR1 and CDR2 (germline): SGHTA, FQGNSA. The ends were cut back, 1 base at V and 1 base at J, with 8 bases in the middle. The CDR3 totals 15 residues.

This clonotype has ten or more counts. This chain links TRBV6-6 with TRBJ2-7; 8 bases are shared with TRBD2. V lost 4 bases and J lost 4; bases outside the gene matches: 3. The length of the CDR3 is 13 residues. Germline V CDR1 and CDR2: MNHNY, SVGAGI (reference sequence). CDR3 in DNA: TGTGCCAGCAGTTTAGGGACTAGTTACGAGCAGTACTTC. Its protein is CASSLGTSYEQYF.

This clonotype has a single count. CDR3 sequence (DNA): TGTGCCACCCTAGACAAGGGCAAAAGAGAGACCCAGTACTTC. Translating gives CATLDKGKRETQYF. The rearrangement joins TRBV10-3 to TRBJ2-5; D unresolved. V shed 10 bases and J shed 4 bases, with 19 bases lying between them. This CDR3 has 14 amino acids. CDR1 is ENHRY and CDR2 is SYGVKD in the germline V gene.

This sequence joins TRBV27 and TRBJ2-7, with D perhaps matching TRBD1 (6 bases). V was clipped by 8 bases and J by 3 bases, with 11 bases between them. This CDR3 has 12 amino acids. Germline V gives CDR1 MNHEY, CDR2 SMNVEV (reference sequence). CDR3 in DNA: TGTGCCAGCCGGGACACCTTCTACGAGCAGTACTTC. Translating gives CASRDTFYEQYF.